This T cell receptor beta chain was obtained from a study of T cells after yellow fever vaccination. Synthesis of TCR cDNA relied on 5'RACE template switching, which attached a universal primer site and UMIs. TCRdb recomputed calls from the 5' RACE reads with MiXCR, one row per CDR3 protein. The top ten clones hold roughly 41% of a sample with 130,000 or so distinct CDR3 sequences, about 15% of them seen once. Germline assignment: CDR1 SQVTM and CDR2 ANQGSEA. The CDR3 is 13 amino acids. The germline V and J ends were trimmed by 6 bases and 5 bases, with 16 bases remaining between them. Study conclusions and caveats: CD4 and CD8 compartments shared a small share of clonotypes, likely from convergent recombination. When the response was secondary, it was weaker but reached its peak faster, day 5 versus 15.

Comments on this clonotype: Its antigen is unknown.

Sequencing was performed on CD8+ T cells sorted from PBMCs, taken 5 days after the yellow fever booster vaccination. The receptor comes from a man between 18 and 35 years old who received the YFV17D yellow fever vaccine. The chain is built from TRBV29-1 and TRBJ2-5, with D maybe TRBD1 (7 bases). The CDR3 sequence is CSVAGGHPETQYF. The CDR3 region has the DNA TGCAGCGTCGCAGGGGGGCATCCGGAGACCCAGTACTTC.